Sequencing of this TCR beta chain was carried out in a study of T cell responses to AZD1222 COVID-19 vaccine (dated by TCRdb to about 2021). As for the study more broadly: AZD1222 recipients whose second dose came at about 4 weeks and those whose second dose came at about 12 weeks were combined into one group, since spike-specific TCR depth and breadth did not differ between the two schedules. TCR sequencing was performed for more than 230 trial participants, of whom 200 to 220 were given two doses of AZD1222 and roughly 25 were given two doses of MenACWY control vaccine. Trial participants were enrolled by age into 18-55, 56-69 and 70-plus year subgroups, with around 140, 26 and 57 TCR-sequenced participants respectively. Results and caveats for the whole study, not just this receptor: After two AZD1222 doses, both the breadth and the depth of spike-specific TCRs were significantly higher than at day 0 and than in MenACWY recipients. Most participants were white British and females outnumbered males, and the authors suggested that clonal diversity may have been underestimated. The vaccine-associated CD4 TCRs covered the entire spike protein, and the dominant responses fell in regions 160-218 and 743-854. Only six AZD1222 recipients were SARS-CoV-2 seropositive at baseline, limiting conclusions about previously exposed vaccinees. In the small 56-69-year group, the increase in depth fell short of significance, most likely because of low power. Epitopes outside the regions mutated in the B.1.351 and B.1.1.7 variants were reportedly recognized by nearly half of the unique spike-specific TCRs. Because no samples from the day 14 peak response were available, repertoires could be characterized only after the peak T cell response.

The germline V gene yields MDHEN for CDR1 and SYDVKM for CDR2. V and J are truncated by 6 bases and 0 bases respectively, leaving an intervening sequence of 14 bases. The CDR3 numbers 15 residues from cysteine through phenylalanine. The CDR3 DNA has 45 bases and is translated from base 1. This clone was seen only once. What antigen it recognizes has not been identified. No clone much larger than this one lies a single base away; base qualities are absent. The CDR3 regions of human TCRbeta chains were subjected to immunosequencing. As for how the authors treated the data: Repertoire TCRs were matched against a reference library of SARS-CoV-2-specific TCRs generated with the MIRA antigen-specificity platform. Breadth meant the fraction of unique TCRs that were SARS-CoV-2-associated, whereas depth meant the fraction of total T cells that were SARS-CoV-2-associated. Using the MIRA data, every spike-specific TCR was mapped to the spike region that the TCR reacted to and assigned to either a CD4 or a CD8 class. Log10-transformed breadth and depth values were compared by one-way ANOVA with Sidak's multiple comparisons tests. TCRdb re-hosts the immuneACCESS table, in-frame sequences only. Its copies lack some clones; in the studies checked, an unresolved V gene accounts for under half of them, and the cause for the rest is not known. From that table come the V and J calls and clone size; the DNA was used to work out D and trimming. Recorded for this sample are about 130,000 clones; over 90% of them occurred a single time. 0.9% to 0.95% of the sample lies in the top ten.

Read against the paper, the sample's time point label means: baseline before first vaccination. Vaccinee samples were obtained from the UK trials COV001 and COV002, which included a single-blind randomized controlled phase 2/3 trial of AZD1222 (ChAdOx1 nCoV-19) in healthy adults. For TCRbeta chain sequencing, PBMC samples were collected from trial participants at day 0 and at day 28 after the second dose. This chain joins TRBV28 to TRBJ1-1; the D gene assignment is ambiguous. Sequences were derived from peripheral blood, sampled on day 0 of AZD1222 vaccination. The sequence was collected from an adult in good health. The CDR3 region has the sequence CASSIGGRMNTEAFF. The bases are TGTGCCAGCAGCATTGGCGGTCGCATGAACACTGAAGCTTTCTTT.